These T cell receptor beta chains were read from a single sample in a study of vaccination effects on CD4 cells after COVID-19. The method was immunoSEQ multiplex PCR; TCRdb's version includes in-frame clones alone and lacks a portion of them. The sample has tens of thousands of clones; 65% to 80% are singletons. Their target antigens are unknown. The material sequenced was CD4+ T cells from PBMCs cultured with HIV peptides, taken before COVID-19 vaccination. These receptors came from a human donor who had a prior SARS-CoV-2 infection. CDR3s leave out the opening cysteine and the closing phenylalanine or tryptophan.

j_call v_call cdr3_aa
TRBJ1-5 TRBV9 ASSRGQGDRNQPQH
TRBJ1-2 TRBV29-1 SVGFWDSGLET
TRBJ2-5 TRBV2 ASIMAGGKETQY
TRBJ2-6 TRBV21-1 ASSRRGLRAGANVLT
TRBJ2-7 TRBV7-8 ASSSTGGRREQY
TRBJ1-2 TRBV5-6 ASSEGGIYGYT
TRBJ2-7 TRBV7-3 ASSWTSGRNEQY
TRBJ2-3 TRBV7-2 ASSREQYADTQY
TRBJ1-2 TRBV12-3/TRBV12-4 ASSLYRYGYT
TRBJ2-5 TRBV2 ARQLQGVPETQY
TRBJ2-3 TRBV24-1 ATSDPEAGRTDTQY
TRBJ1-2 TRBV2 ASSLRDRVYGYT
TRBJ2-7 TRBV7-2 ASSLMGQGTYEQY
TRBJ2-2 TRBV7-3 ASSPRGSGITNTGELF
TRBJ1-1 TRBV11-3 ASSSGGYTEAF
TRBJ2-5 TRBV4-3 ASSQELGTEKETQY
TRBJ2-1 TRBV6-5 ASRKDSGGYNEQF
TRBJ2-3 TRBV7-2 ASSLHAAGASTDTQY
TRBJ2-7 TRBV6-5 ASSIPSTGYEQY
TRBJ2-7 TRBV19 ASSKRRAPSYEQY
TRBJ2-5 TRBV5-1 ASSGGGLPETQY
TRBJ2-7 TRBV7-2 ASSLVQGAYEQY
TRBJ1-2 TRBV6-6 ASSLGSDYGYT
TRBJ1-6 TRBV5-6 ASSPTGGLDSPLH
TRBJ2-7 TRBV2 ASSGQGWVQY
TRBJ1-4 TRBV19 ASSSNGQGEKLF
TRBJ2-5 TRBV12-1 ASSFERTPRRETQY
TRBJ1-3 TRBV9 ASSARGPGNTIY
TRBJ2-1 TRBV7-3 ASSLRGLSYNEQF
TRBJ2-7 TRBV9 ASSDRGVEQY
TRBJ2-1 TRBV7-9 ASSLLSNEQF